These T cell receptor beta chains were read from a single sample in a study of shared clonotypes between healthy human individuals. The table came from immunoSEQ multiplex PCR; TCRdb's copy has only in-frame clones and leaves some out. The sample shows 2 million to 2.5 million clones, over 90% of them seen only once. Sequencing input: naive CD4+ T cells from PBMCs. These receptors originate from a young man in good health. Some clones in this sample may be carry-over from other donors' samples. Each CDR3 is given with its conserved first and last residue. A D gene is named only where the DNA matches it firmly. Rows may omit the clone size; those that give it use once, few, many or a size class.

clone_size | d_call | j_call | v_call | cdr3_aa | cdr3_nt
. | . | TRBJ2-5 | TRBV5-4 | CASSFPQETQYF | TGTGCCAGCAGCTTCCCCCAAGAGACCCAGTACTTC
. | . | TRBJ1-4 | TRBV4-2 | CASSLKQSVATNEKLFF | TGTGCCAGCAGCCTAAAACAGTCCGTTGCAACTAATGAAAAACTGTTTTTT
once | . | TRBJ1-1 | TRBV5-5 | CASSLDTGALAFF | TGTGCCAGCAGCTTGGATACCGGGGCGTTAGCTTTCTTT
. | . | TRBJ2-7 | TRBV7-2 | CASSLNFVASYEQYF | TGTGCCAGCAGCTTAAATTTCGTAGCTTCCTACGAGCAGTACTTC
. | . | TRBJ1-1 | TRBV6-4 | CASSDEVGSTEAFF | TGTGCCAGCAGTGACGAGGTTGGCAGCACTGAAGCTTTCTTT
few | TRBD1 | TRBJ2-7 | TRBV6-1 | CASSRQGPYEQYF | TGTGCCAGCAGTCGACAGGGACCCTACGAGCAGTACTTC
. | TRBD2 | TRBJ2-3 | TRBV5-1 | CASSRHGREIADTQYF | TGCGCCAGCAGCCGCCATGGGCGGGAGATCGCAGATACGCAGTATTTT
. | . | TRBJ1-4 | TRBV6-6 | CASSYSREKLFF | TGTGCCAGCAGTTACTCGCGTGAAAAACTGTTTTTT
. | TRBD1 | TRBJ2-6 | TRBV28 | CASSRTGSGANVLTF | TGTGCCAGCAGTCGGACAGGCTCTGGGGCCAACGTCCTGACTTTC
. | TRBD2 | TRBJ2-5 | TRBV27 | CASSSSSFRGLASQETQYF | TGTGCCAGCAGTTCCTCTTCTTTTCGGGGACTAGCATCCCAAGAGACCCAGTACTTC
few | . | TRBJ1-2 | TRBV5-4 | CASSSRQTYGYTF | TGTGCCAGCAGTTCCCGACAGACCTATGGCTACACCTTC
. | . | TRBJ2-7 | TRBV5-4 | CASSPLPGTGSYEQYF | TGTGCCAGCAGCCCACTCCCCGGGACTGGCTCCTACGAGCAGTACTTC
. | . | TRBJ1-5 | TRBV30 | CAWSADTFNQPQHF | TGTGCCTGGAGTGCGGACACGTTCAATCAGCCCCAGCATTTT
. | TRBD1 | TRBJ1-5 | TRBV7-8 | CASSHLLDRGSNQPQHF | TGTGCCAGCTCCCACCTCCTAGACAGGGGGAGCAATCAGCCCCAGCATTTT
. | . | TRBJ2-1 | TRBV1 | CTSSTNARVRNEQFF | TGCACCAGCAGCACAAACGCCCGGGTAAGGAATGAGCAGTTCTTC
once | TRBD1 | TRBJ1-1 | TRBV18 | CASSRDSPQMNTEAFF | TGTGCCAGCTCACGGGACAGCCCACAAATGAACACTGAAGCTTTCTTT
. | . | TRBJ2-3 | TRBV10-3 | CAISESRISLGSTDTQYF | TGTGCCATCAGTGAGTCGAGGATTTCCCTGGGCTCCACAGATACGCAGTATTTT
. | TRBD2 | TRBJ2-2 | TRBV28 | CASRPGWEAGGRTGELFF | TGTGCCTCGAGGCCGGGCTGGGAAGCGGGAGGGCGCACCGGGGAGCTGTTTTTT
. | TRBD1 | TRBJ2-1 | TRBV28 | CASSPAGTGSNNEQFF | TGTGCCAGCAGTCCGGCCGGGACAGGGTCGAACAATGAGCAGTTCTTC
. | . | TRBJ1-6 | TRBV6-1 | CASSDPPATLHF | TGTGCCAGCAGTGACCCCCCCGCAACCCTCCACTTT
. | TRBD1 | TRBJ1-5 | TRBV7-8 | CASSLGGRGKIQPQHF | TGTGCCAGCAGCTTAGGAGGCAGGGGGAAGATTCAGCCCCAGCATTTT
. | . | TRBJ1-5 | TRBV5-4 | CASSLGGRGNSNQPQHF | TGTGCCAGCAGCTTGGGGGGTAGGGGTAATAGCAATCAGCCCCAGCATTTT
. | . | TRBJ1-4 | TRBV2 | CASSQGREKLFF | TGTGCCAGCAGCCAGGGGCGGGAAAAACTGTTTTTT
. | TRBD2 | TRBJ2-1 | TRBV5-1 | CASSSGLADYNEQFF | TGCGCCAGCAGCTCGGGACTAGCGGATTACAATGAGCAGTTCTTC
. | . | TRBJ1-1 | TRBV7-6 | CASSWDSNTEAFF | TGTGCCAGCAGCTGGGACTCGAACACTGAAGCTTTCTTT
. | . | TRBJ2-7 | TRBV7-2 | CASSSYGRLPYEQYF | TGTGCCAGCAGCTCCTATGGGCGCTTGCCCTACGAGCAGTACTTC
. | . | TRBJ1-1 | TRBV28 | CASSLDQGRSEAFF | TGTGCCAGCAGTTTAGATCAGGGCCGGAGCGAAGCTTTCTTT
. | . | TRBJ1-2 | TRBV5-1 | CASSPDPGFSGDYGYTF | TGCGCCAGCAGCCCGGACCCAGGTTTTTCAGGGGACTATGGCTACACCTTC
. | TRBD2 | TRBJ2-7 | TRBV7-8 | CASSSGRVAGGPDEQYF | TGTGCCAGCAGCTCCGGGAGGGTAGCGGGAGGGCCCGACGAGCAGTACTTC
. | . | TRBJ2-7 | TRBV19 | CASSISSRGTSYEQYF | TGTGCCAGTAGTATTTCTTCGCGCGGGACATCCTACGAGCAGTACTTC
. | TRBD1 | TRBJ1-4 | TRBV28 | CASSGQGATNEKLFF | TGTGCCAGCAGCGGACAGGGGGCAACTAATGAAAAACTGTTTTTT
. | . | TRBJ2-3 | TRBV6-1 | CASSNGPPDTQYF | TGTGCCAGCAGCAACGGGCCCCCAGATACGCAGTATTTT
. | . | TRBJ2-7 | TRBV5-1 | CASSTGTYEQYF | TGCGCCAGCTCTACAGGAACCTACGAGCAGTACTTC
. | . | TRBJ1-2 | TRBV6-5 | CASSLTGQAYGYTF | TGTGCCAGCAGCCTAACGGGACAAGCCTATGGCTACACCTTC
. | . | TRBJ1-1 | TRBV6-5 | CASSPEAFF | TGTGCCAGCAGTCCCGAAGCTTTCTTT
. | . | TRBJ2-5 | TRBV7-8 | CASSPGTQETQYF | TGTGCCAGCAGTCCTGGGACCCAAGAGACCCAGTACTTC